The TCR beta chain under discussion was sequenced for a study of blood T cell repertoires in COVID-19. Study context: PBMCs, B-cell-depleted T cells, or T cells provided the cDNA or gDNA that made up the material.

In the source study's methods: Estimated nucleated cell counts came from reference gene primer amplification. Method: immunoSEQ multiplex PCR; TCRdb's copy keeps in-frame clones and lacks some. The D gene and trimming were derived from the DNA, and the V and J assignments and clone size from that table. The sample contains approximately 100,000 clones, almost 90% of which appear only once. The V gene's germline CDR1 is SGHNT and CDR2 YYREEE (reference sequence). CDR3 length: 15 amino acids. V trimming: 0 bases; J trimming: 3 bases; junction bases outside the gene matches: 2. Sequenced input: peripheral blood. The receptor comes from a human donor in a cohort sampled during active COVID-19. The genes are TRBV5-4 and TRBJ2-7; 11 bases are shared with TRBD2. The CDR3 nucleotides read TGTGCCAGCAGCTTGGGGACTAGCGGGTACTACGAGCAGTACTTC. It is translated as CASSLGTSGYYEQYF.